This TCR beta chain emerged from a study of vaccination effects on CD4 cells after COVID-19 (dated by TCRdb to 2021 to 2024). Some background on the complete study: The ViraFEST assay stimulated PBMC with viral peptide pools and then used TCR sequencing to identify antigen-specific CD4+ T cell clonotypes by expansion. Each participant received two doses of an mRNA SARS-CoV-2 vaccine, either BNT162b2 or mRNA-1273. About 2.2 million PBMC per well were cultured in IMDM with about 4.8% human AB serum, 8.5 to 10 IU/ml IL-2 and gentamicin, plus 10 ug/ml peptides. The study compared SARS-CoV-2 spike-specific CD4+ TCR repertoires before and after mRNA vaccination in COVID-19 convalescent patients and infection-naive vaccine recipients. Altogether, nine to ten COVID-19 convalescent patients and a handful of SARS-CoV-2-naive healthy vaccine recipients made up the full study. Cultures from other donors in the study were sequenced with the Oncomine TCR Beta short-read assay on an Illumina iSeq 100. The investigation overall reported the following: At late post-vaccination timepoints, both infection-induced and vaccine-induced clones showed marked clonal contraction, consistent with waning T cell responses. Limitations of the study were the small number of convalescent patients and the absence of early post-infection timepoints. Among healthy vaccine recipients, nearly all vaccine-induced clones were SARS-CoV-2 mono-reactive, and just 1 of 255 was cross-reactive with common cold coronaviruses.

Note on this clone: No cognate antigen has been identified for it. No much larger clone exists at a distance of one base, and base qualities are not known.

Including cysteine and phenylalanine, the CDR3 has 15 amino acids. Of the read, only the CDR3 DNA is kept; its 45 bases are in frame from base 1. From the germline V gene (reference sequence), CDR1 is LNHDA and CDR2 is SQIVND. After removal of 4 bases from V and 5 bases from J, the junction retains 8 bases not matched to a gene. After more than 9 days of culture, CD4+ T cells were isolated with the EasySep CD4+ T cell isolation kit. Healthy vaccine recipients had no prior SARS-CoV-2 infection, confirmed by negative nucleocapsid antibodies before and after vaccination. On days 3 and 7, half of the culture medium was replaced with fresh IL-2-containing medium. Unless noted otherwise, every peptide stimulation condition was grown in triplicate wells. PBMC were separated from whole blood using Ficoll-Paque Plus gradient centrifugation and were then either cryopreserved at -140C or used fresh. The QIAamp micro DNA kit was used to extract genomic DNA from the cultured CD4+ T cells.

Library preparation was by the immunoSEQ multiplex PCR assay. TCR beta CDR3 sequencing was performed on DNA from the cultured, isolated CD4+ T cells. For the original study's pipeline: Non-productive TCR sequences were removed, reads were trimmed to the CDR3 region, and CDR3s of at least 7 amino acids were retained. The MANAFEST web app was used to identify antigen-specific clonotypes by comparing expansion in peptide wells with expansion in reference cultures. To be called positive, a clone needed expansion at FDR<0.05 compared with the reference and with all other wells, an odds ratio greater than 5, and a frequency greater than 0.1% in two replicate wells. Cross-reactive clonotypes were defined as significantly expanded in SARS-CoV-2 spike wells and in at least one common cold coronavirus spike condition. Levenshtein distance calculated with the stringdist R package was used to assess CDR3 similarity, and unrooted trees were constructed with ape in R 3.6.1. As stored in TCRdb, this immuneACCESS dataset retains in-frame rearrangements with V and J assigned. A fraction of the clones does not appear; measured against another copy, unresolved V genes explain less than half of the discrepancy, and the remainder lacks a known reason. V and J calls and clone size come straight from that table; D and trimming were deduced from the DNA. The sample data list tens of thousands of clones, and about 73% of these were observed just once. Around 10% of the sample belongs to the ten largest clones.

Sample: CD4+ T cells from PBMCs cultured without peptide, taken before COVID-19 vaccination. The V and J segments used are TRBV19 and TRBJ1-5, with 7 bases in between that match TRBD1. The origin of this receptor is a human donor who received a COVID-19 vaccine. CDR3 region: CASSTRRGPDQPQHF. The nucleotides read TGTGCCAGTAGTACGCGGAGGGGGCCGGATCAGCCCCAGCATTTT.